These T cell receptor beta chains were read from a single sample in a study of blood T cells in healthy people across ages. In TCRdb, the 5' RACE reads were re-called with MiXCR into one record per CDR3 protein. The data hold approximately 730,000 distinct CDR3 sequences, with around 40% observed a single time. Sequenced material: blood. These receptor sequences come from a woman aged 60 to 75 in good health. CDR3s include the opening cysteine and the closing phenylalanine or tryptophan. D genes are given only for firm matches. Part of the rows lack a size; the others show once, few, many or a class for expanded clones.

cdr3_nt cdr3_aa j_call v_call clone_size d_call
TGTGCCAGCAGCTCTCCCGGGTGGGAGACCCAGTACTTC CASSSPGWETQYF TRBJ2-5 TRBV7-7 NA NA
TGTGCCAGCAGCCTAGGGACAGTGGGCGCTGAAGCTTTCTTT CASSLGTVGAEAFF TRBJ1-1 TRBV6-6 few TRBD1
TGTGCCAGCAGCACAGAGGTGACAGCGATATCCTACGAGCAGTACTTC CASSTEVTAISYEQYF TRBJ2-7 TRBV7-9 NA NA
TGTGCCAGCAGCCCTTGGGAAATGGATGGATATGGCTACACCTTC CASSPWEMDGYGYTF TRBJ1-2 TRBV3-1 NA NA
TGTGCCAGCAGGCTACTAGCGGGGGGGGCAGATACGCAGTATTTT CASRLLAGGADTQYF TRBJ2-3 TRBV2 few TRBD2
TGTGCCACCAGTGGTCCGTCTGAGACCGGGGAGCTGTTTTTT CATSGPSETGELFF TRBJ2-2 TRBV24-1 NA NA
TGTGCCTGGAGTAGGAGCATGACCTATGGCTACACCTTC CAWSRSMTYGYTF TRBJ1-2 TRBV30 NA NA
TGCAGCGTTGGAGGATCGTCTGTCTGCGAGCAGTACTTC CSVGGSSVCEQYF TRBJ2-7 TRBV29-1 NA NA
TGTGCCAGCAGCGGGAGGACTAGCGGGGCGGAGACCCAGTACTTC CASSGRTSGAETQYF TRBJ2-5 TRBV7-9 few TRBD2
TGTGCCAGTAGTAACCTTCGGGGTGGACAAGAGACCCAGTACTTC CASSNLRGGQETQYF TRBJ2-5 TRBV19 NA NA
TGCAGCGTTGGTCGCTCCTACAATGAGCAGTTCTTC CSVGRSYNEQFF TRBJ2-1 TRBV29-1 many NA
TGTGCCAGTAGTATGACAGGGGCACAAGGGTATGGCTACACCTTC CASSMTGAQGYGYTF TRBJ1-2 TRBV19 few TRBD1
TGTGCCAGCAGCGTAGGAGGGACAGGGGCAAATGAGCAGTTCTTC CASSVGGTGANEQFF TRBJ2-1 TRBV9 NA TRBD1
TGTGCCAGCAGTTTTTACATGCAGAACACTGAAGCTTTCTTT CASSFYMQNTEAFF TRBJ1-1 TRBV12-3/TRBV12-4 few NA
TGTGCCAGCAGCGTAGGGGTTCTAGCGGGAGACGAGCAGTACTTC CASSVGVLAGDEQYF TRBJ2-7 TRBV9 NA TRBD2